Presented here are 2 T cell receptor beta chains from one specimen sequenced in a study of blood T cell repertoires in COVID-19. Profiled with immunoSEQ multiplex PCR; TCRdb holds only in-frame clones, not every one. The sample contains about 240,000 clones, around 84% of which appear only once. The sequencing input was peripheral blood. Source of these receptors: a woman aged 65 to 85 with active or convalescent COVID-19.

The chain links TRBV4-1 to TRBJ2-7; possible D gene TRBD2, 5 bases. Trimming removed 0 bases at V and 10 bases at J, with 16 bases between. CDR1 and CDR2 (germline): MGHRA, YSYEKL. The CDR3 has 14 residues. The CDR3 is CASSQEEISGIQYF. CDR3 sequence (DNA): TGCGCCAGCAGCCAAGAAGAAATTTCCGGGATTCAGTACTTC.

This clone was detected a few times. The CDR3 sequence is CASSSTDRGGYGYTF. The CDR3, as DNA: TGTGCCAGCAGCTCGACGGACAGGGGAGGGTATGGCTACACCTTC. The chain combines TRBV11-2 with TRBJ1-2, with TRBD1 matching 9 bases. This CDR3 is built from 15 residues. Germline V CDR1 and CDR2: SGHAT, FQNNGV. V lost 4 bases, J lost 5 bases, and 8 bases stayed unmatched.